The 25 T cell receptor beta chains listed next were all sequenced from one sample in a study of blood T cell repertoires in COVID-19. Clones were read by immunoSEQ multiplex PCR, and TCRdb kept only the in-frame ones, dropping some. The data show tens of thousands of clones, just over 85% seen once. Sequencing was performed on peripheral blood. The receptor set was obtained from a woman aged 55-69 years with COVID-19, enrolled during active disease.

This chain connects TRBV7-6 to TRBJ1-5, with D perhaps TRBD1 (5 bases). Germline CDR1 reads SGHVS; CDR2 reads FNYEAQ. The V end was cut by 5 bases, the J end by 3 bases, with 17 bases between. The CDR3 runs 16 residues. The CDR3 loop reads CASSQGYGGTNQPQHF. The CDR3 nucleotides are TGTGCCAGCAGCCAAGGCTACGGGGGAACCAATCAGCCCCAGCATTTT.

V gene TRBV27 combines with J gene TRBJ1-2; 9 bases match TRBD1. Germline CDR1 reads MNHEY; CDR2 reads SMNVEV (reference sequence). Trimming at V came to 5 bases and at J to 4 bases, leaving 5 bases not matched to a gene. The CDR3 runs to 14 residues. This chain's CDR3 is CASSMGQGLYGYTF. The DNA of the CDR3 is TGTGCCAGCAGTATGGGACAGGGTCTCTATGGCTACACCTTC.

V and J are TRBV4-3 and TRBJ2-3, with 12 bases lining up with TRBD2. The V segment lost 0 bases and the J segment 2 bases; nucleotides outside the gene matches: 6. The CDR3 contains 18 residues. The V gene's germline CDR1 is LGHNA and CDR2 YSLEER. This chain's CDR3 is CASSQELAGGLDTDTQYF. The DNA of the CDR3 is TGCGCCAGCAGCCAAGAGCTAGCGGGGGGGCTGGACACAGATACGCAGTATTTT.

This clone was observed once. The chain uses TRBV5-1 and TRBJ2-3; the match to TRBD1 covers 8 bases. From germline, CDR1 is SGHRS and CDR2 YFSETQ. CDR3 length equals 15 residues. V lost 4 bases to trimming and J lost 4 bases; unmatched junction nucleotides: 8. DNA for the CDR3: TGCGCCAGCAGCCCCGGACAGGGCGGTGCAGATACGCAGTATTTT. It translates to CASSPGQGGADTQYF.

This chain uses TRBV4-3 with TRBJ1-1; D gene ambiguous. Germline assignment: CDR1 LGHNA and CDR2 YSLEER. The CDR3 length is 15 residues. With 3 bases removed from V and 1 base from J, the gap between germline ends came to 12 bases. This CDR3 reads CASSHGLGANTEAFF. CDR3 DNA sequence: TGCGCCAGCAGCCACGGACTGGGAGCGAACACTGAAGCTTTCTTT.

This clone is a singleton in its sample. V usage is TRBV28 and J usage is TRBJ2-1; D ambiguous. From germline, CDR1 is MDHEN and CDR2 SYDVKM. V lost 2 bases and J lost 0, with 14 bases in between. This CDR3 is built from 17 residues. The CDR3 is CASSLNAGLSSYNEQFF. The CDR3 nucleotides are TGTGCCAGCAGTTTAAATGCAGGCCTAAGCTCCTACAATGAGCAGTTCTTC.

V is TRBV6-2 or TRBV6-3 and J is TRBJ2-5, with D unclear. Trimming took 5 bases from V and 2 from J, leaving 15 bases between them. The CDR3 runs 15 residues. Germline CDR1 is MNHEY and CDR2 is SVGEGT. The DNA of the CDR3 is TGTGCCAGCAGTCCCCCCCAGCGTATGCAAGAGACCCAGTACTTC. This sequence encodes CASSPPQRMQETQYF.

This clone has only a few counts. The rearrangement joins TRBV4-2 to TRBJ2-4; D is unclear. This CDR3 contains 13 residues. The V end lost 4 bases, the J end lost 8 bases, and 12 bases lay between the germline ends. The germline V gene has CDR1 LGHNA and CDR2 YNFKEQ. The CDR3 nucleotides are TGTGCCAGCAGCCCCCCCACCGCGGACATTCAGTACTTC. Amino acid sequence: CASSPPTADIQYF.

J is TRBJ2-2 and V is TRBV5-1, with 11 bases lining up with TRBD1. CDR3 length: 16 residues. Trimming removed 4 bases from V and 5 bases from J; junction bases left unmatched: 7. CDR1 is SGHRS, CDR2 YFSETQ, per germline. The CDR3 here is CASSGRGQGGTGELFF. CDR3 nucleotide sequence: TGCGCCAGCAGCGGAAGGGGACAGGGGGGTACCGGGGAGCTGTTTTTT.

The rearrangement links TRBV4-3 to TRBJ1-2; no reliable D call. Germline CDR1 and CDR2: LGHNA and YSLEER. The CDR3 consists of 13 residues. V shed 0 bases and J shed 1 base, with 3 bases lying between them. In nucleotides, the CDR3 is TGCGCCAGCAGCCAAGACAGTAACTATGGCTACACCTTC. This sequence encodes CASSQDSNYGYTF.

The chain uses TRBV5-1 and TRBJ1-1; D unclear. This CDR3 is 15 amino acids long. The germline V gene has CDR1 SGHRS and CDR2 YFSETQ. V was pared by 6 bases and J by 6 bases, with 21 bases between. As DNA, the CDR3 is TGCGCCAGCACCATTGATCCGGGTGGAGTGGCTGAAGCTTTCTTT. Its protein product is CASTIDPGGVAEAFF.

This rearrangement joins TRBV11-2 to TRBJ2-7, with 9 bases identical to TRBD1. Germline V gene data show CDR1 as SGHAT and CDR2 as FQNNGV. V dropped 5 bases and J dropped 6; count of bases not matched to a gene: 8. The CDR3 extends over 14 amino acids. The CDR3 DNA reads as TGTGCCAGCAGCCCTAGGACAGGGGTCGGCGAGCAGTACTTC. Amino acids: CASSPRTGVGEQYF.

The chain employs TRBV12-3 or TRBV12-4 and TRBJ2-7; TRBD2 matches 7 bases. The trim removed 8 bases at V and 4 bases at J, leaving 8 bases unmatched. The CDR3 length is 13 residues. CDR3 in DNA: TGTGCCAGCGGGGGGGGTTTATATTACGAGCAGTACTTC. This translates into CASGGGLYYEQYF.

In its sample, this clone was seen once. This sequence joins TRBV6-5 and TRBJ2-7, with 7 bases fitting TRBD2. V dropped 8 bases and J dropped 3; count of bases not matched to a gene: 7. The CDR3 has 13 residues. Germline V lookup: CDR1 MNHEY, CDR2 SVGAGI. CDR3 residues: CASAGGNDYEQYF. The CDR3 DNA sequence: TGTGCCAGCGCCGGGGGGAATGACTACGAGCAGTACTTC.

V is TRBV7-2 and J is TRBJ1-1; D is perhaps TRBD1 (5 bases). CDR3 length: 15 amino acids. V lost 6 bases and J lost 1, with 15 bases in between. In germline, CDR1 is SGHTA, CDR2 FQGNSA. The CDR3 protein is CASRKDSIQNTEAFF. The CDR3, as DNA: TGTGCCAGCAGAAAAGACAGCATTCAGAACACTGAAGCTTTCTTT.

The chain is built from TRBV10-3 and TRBJ2-1; 7 nucleotides align to TRBD2. The CDR3 covers 16 residues. V lost 6 bases and J lost 1; bases outside the gene matches: 9. Germline assignment: CDR1 ENHRY and CDR2 SYGVKD. The DNA of the CDR3 is TGTGCCATCAGCCCGAAACGGGGGGAATCCTACAATGAGCAGTTCTTC. Its protein product is CAISPKRGESYNEQFF.

The chain carries TRBV28 and TRBJ2-3; the match to TRBD1 covers 9 bases. The trim removed 3 bases at V and 5 bases at J, leaving 6 bases unmatched. The CDR3 sequence is 15 residues long. The germline gives CDR1 MDHEN, CDR2 SYDVKM. The CDR3 DNA is TGTGCCAGCAGTTTCCCGGGACAGGGAGGAGATACGCAGTATTTT. This encodes CASSFPGQGGDTQYF.

The genes are TRBV7-2 and TRBJ1-2; D is undetermined. CDR3 size: 12 residues. V dropped 5 bases and J dropped 6 bases, with 10 bases sitting between them. From germline, CDR1 is SGHTA and CDR2 FQGNSA. This CDR3 is CASSPRSHGYTF. CDR3 bases: TGTGCCAGCAGCCCCCGGTCTCATGGCTACACCTTC.

This clone was detected only once. The gene calls are TRBV7-8 and TRBJ2-2; 7 bases align to TRBD1. V trimming: 5 bases; J trimming: 4 bases; junction bases outside the gene matches: 4. The CDR3 has 14 residues. Per germline, CDR1 SGHVS and CDR2 FQNEAQ. The CDR3 DNA follows: TGTGCCAGCAGCCTGGGACAGCGCACCGGGGAGCTGTTTTTT. This encodes CASSLGQRTGELFF. Variable domain in full (rest from reference TRBV7-8 and TRBJ2-2): GAGVSQSPRYKVAKRGQDVALRCDPISGHVSLFWYQQALGQGPEFLTYFQNEAQLDKSGLPSDRFFAERPEGSVSTLKIQRTQQEDSAVYLCASSLGQRTGELFFGEGSRLTVL.

The chain carries TRBV18 and TRBJ2-7, with TRBD2 as a possible D gene (6 bases). V was cut by 8 bases and J by 5 bases, with 19 bases left in between. Germline-derived CDR1 and CDR2 are KGHSH and LQKENI. The CDR3 sequence is 14 residues long. The CDR3 DNA follows: TGTGCCAGCCATAGCGGAAGGGCCCGGGACGAGCAGTACTTC. It specifies CASHSGRARDEQYF.

V gene TRBV5-6 combines with J gene TRBJ2-6; D call uncertain. The length of the CDR3 is 13 residues. Trimming cost V 7 bases and J 1 base, with 6 bases left between them. Germline V gene lookup returns CDR1 SGHDT and CDR2 YYEEEE. The chain's CDR3 is CASLKSGANVLTF. Here the CDR3 DNA reads TGTGCCAGCTTAAAATCTGGGGCCAACGTCCTGACTTTC.

The V and J genes are TRBV20-1 and TRBJ2-1; 14 positions agree with TRBD2. Losses at the gene ends were 3 bases for V and 0 bases for J; bases not matched to a gene: 4. Per germline, CDR1 DFQATT and CDR2 SNEGSKA (reference sequence). This CDR3 is 17 amino acids long. CDR3 in DNA: TGCAGTGCTAGTGGGACTAGCGGGAGTCGCTCCTACAATGAGCAGTTCTTC. Amino acids: CSASGTSGSRSYNEQFF.

This chain connects TRBV2 to TRBJ1-1; the D gene is possibly TRBD1 (6 bases). Trimming cost V 2 bases and J 5 bases, with 12 bases left between them. The CDR3 covers 14 residues. CDR1 and CDR2 from the germline V gene are SNHLY and FYNNEI. The DNA of the CDR3 is TGTGCCAGCAGTGAATATACCAGGGGAACTGAAGCTTTCTTT. The encoded protein is CASSEYTRGTEAFF.

In this sample, this clone turned up once. J is TRBJ2-5 and V is TRBV28; 9 nucleotides line up with TRBD1. The CDR3 has 16 residues. Losses at the gene ends were 7 bases for V and 1 base for J; bases not matched to a gene: 10. The V gene's germline CDR1 is MDHEN and CDR2 SYDVKM. The CDR3 is CASTPLDRGPQETQYF. CDR3 coding DNA: TGTGCCAGCACCCCCTTGGACAGGGGACCCCAAGAGACCCAGTACTTC.

This sequence joins TRBV29-1 and TRBJ1-1; 7 positions match TRBD1. The CDR3 loop spans 13 amino acids. V was clipped by 6 bases and J by 6 bases; unmatched bases: 10. CDR1 SQVTM and CDR2 ANQGSEA come from the germline V gene. The CDR3 protein is CSVHRGGSAEAFF. CDR3 bases: TGCAGCGTCCACAGGGGTGGGAGCGCTGAAGCTTTCTTT. Full variable domain (outside the CDR3, taken from reference TRBV29-1 and TRBJ1-1): SAVISQKPSRDICQRGTSLTIQCQVDSQVTMMFWYRQQPGQSLTLIATANQGSEATYESGFVIDKFPISRPNLTFSTLTVSNMSPEDSSIYLCSVHRGGSAEAFFGQGTRLTVV.